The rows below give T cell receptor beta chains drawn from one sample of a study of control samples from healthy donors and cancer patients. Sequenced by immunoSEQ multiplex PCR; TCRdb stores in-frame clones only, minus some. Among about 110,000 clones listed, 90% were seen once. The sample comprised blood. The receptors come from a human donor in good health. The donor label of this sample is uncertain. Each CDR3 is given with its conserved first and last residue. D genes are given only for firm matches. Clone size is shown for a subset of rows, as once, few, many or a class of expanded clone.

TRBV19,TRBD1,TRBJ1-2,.,CASSTGQGRFNYGYTF,TGTGCCAGTAGTACCGGACAGGGCCGGTTTAACTATGGCTACACCTTC
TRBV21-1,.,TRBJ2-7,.,CASSTILSTGVEQYF,TGTGCCAGCAGCACAATACTTTCGACAGGGGTCGAGCAGTACTTC
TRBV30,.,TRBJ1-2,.,CAWRALINYGYTF,TGTGCCTGGAGGGCCTTGATAAACTATGGCTACACCTTC
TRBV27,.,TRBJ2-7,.,CASSIRGSSYEQYF,TGTGCCAGCAGTATCCGGGGGAGCTCCTACGAGCAGTACTTC
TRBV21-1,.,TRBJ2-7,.,CASSKAGRESSYEQYF,TGTGCCAGCAGCAAAGCGGGCAGGGAGTCCTCCTACGAGCAGTACTTC
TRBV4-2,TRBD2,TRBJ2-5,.,CASSQGWLAGEQETQYF,TGTGCCAGCAGCCAAGGTTGGCTAGCGGGGGAGCAAGAGACCCAGTACTTC
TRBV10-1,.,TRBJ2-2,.,CASNDRTGELFF,TGCGCCAGCAACGATCGGACCGGGGAGCTGTTTTTT
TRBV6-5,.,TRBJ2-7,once,CATIPRGLAYEQYF,TGTGCCACTATCCCCCGGGGCTTAGCCTACGAGCAGTACTTC
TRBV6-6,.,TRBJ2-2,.,CATLWGAGGTGELFF,TGTGCCACCCTCTGGGGGGCAGGGGGAACCGGGGAGCTGTTTTTT
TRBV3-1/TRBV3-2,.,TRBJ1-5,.,CASSQGRDQPQHF,TGTGCCAGCAGTCAGGGTAGGGATCAGCCCCAGCATTTT
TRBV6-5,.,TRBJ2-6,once,CASSQQVSGANVLTF,TGTGCCAGCAGTCAACAGGTCTCTGGGGCCAACGTCCTGACTTTC